Below, one T cell receptor beta chain is given with its context. Its matching antigen is unknown. The PCR made use of 60 Vbeta and 13 Jbeta primers. This table comes from immunoSEQ multiplex PCR, and its TCRdb copy is limited to in-frame clones, with some not included. This table holds under 130,000 clones. The data were obtained in a study of cytomegalovirus exposure and HLA in healthy donors. Looking at the study overall: Among the 400 or so donors who were genotyped, 70% to 90% fell in the genetic ancestry cluster that is associated with self-reported Caucasian donors. Findings and caveats of the study: Among TCR beta chains, those listed as cytomegalovirus-associated numbered over 150.

Each donor was nominally healthy when sampled (though unrecorded immune exposures were likely). Sequenced: PBMCs. This clonotype originated in a man aged 50-59 years in good health and CMV-seronegative.

This CDR3 reads CASSLGRPWNGYTF. CDR3 DNA sequence: TGTGCCAGCAGTTTGGGGCGGCCCTGGAATGGCTACACCTTC. The chain links TRBV27 to TRBJ1-2; possibly TRBD1 for D (5 bases). From germline, CDR1 is MNHEY and CDR2 SMNVEV (reference sequence). The CDR3 sequence is 14 residues long. Trimming removed 3 bases at V and 6 bases at J, with 14 bases between.